This TCR beta chain was found in a study of siplizumab effects on memory and regulatory T cells (dated by TCRdb to about 2019). In the study overall: The study looked at the effect of siplizumab, an anti-CD2 antibody, on alloreactive T-cell subsets in allogeneic mixed lymphocyte reactions made from human PBMCs.

V is pared back by 4 bases and J by 1 base, with 20 bases lying between the germline termini. From the cysteine through the phenylalanine, the CDR3 covers 17 amino acids. Just CDR3 DNA is preserved here, 51 bases in frame from base 1. Sorted unstimulated T cells and proliferating T cells recovered from mixed lymphocyte reactions were subjected to TCRbeta CDR3 sequencing. Fresh whole blood from some ten HLA-typed healthy donors was used as the source from which PBMCs were isolated. To map where alloreactive clones came from, unstimulated CD4+ non-regulatory T cells were FACS-sorted. A remark on this clone: Its antigen is currently not known. No per-base quality is available; no much larger clone lies one base away.

Study-level results and caveats: Whether proliferating Tregs from siplizumab cultures were suppressive was not functionally confirmed. Sequences below about 10^-5 frequency were poorly captured, so only a minor fraction of alloreactive clones could be mapped to unstimulated subsets. A naive or memory phenotype could not be assigned to roughly 75-95% of proliferating CD4+ or CD8+ clones. In reactions with siplizumab, an average of around 70% of mappable alloreactive CD4+ clones were Treg-derived, compared with 26.9% in control reactions. The cumulative frequency of alloreactive sequences that could be traced back to unstimulated CD4+ memory T cells was significantly reduced by siplizumab. Compared with memory T cells, unstimulated naive T cells appeared more diverse, and naive cells seemed to make a substantial contribution to the alloresponse.

Library preparation was by the immunoSEQ multiplex PCR assay. Each sample had roughly 100,000 TCR templates assayed by the deep sequencing platform. Genomic DNA extracted from sorted T cells was used for TCRbeta CDR3 sequencing. The paper's processing steps were these. The R programming language was used for clonal analysis of the TCRbeta CDR3 data. Alloreactive CD4+ and CD8+ clones were defined by comparing unstimulated samples with post-reaction CFSE-low samples. Alloreactive CD4+ clones were assigned to regulatory or non-regulatory origin by matching sequences to sorted unstimulated Treg and non-Treg repertoires. TCRdb provides this immuneACCESS table in a form limited to in-frame rearrangements. Some clones are lacking; in checked studies, under half of them reflect an unresolved V gene, and why the rest are absent is not known. The D gene and trimming were derived from the DNA, and the V and J assignments and clone size from that table. Here the sample has around 95,000 clones; less than 95% occur a single time. The ten largest clones add up to over 1% of the sample.

The chain uses TRBV5-3 and TRBJ1-2; perhaps TRBD1 is the D gene, with 5 bases matching. TRBV5-3 qualifies as an ORF whose function is uncertain. The sample consisted of non-Treg CD4+ T cells sorted from blood. The cell subset or site label, as the study defines it: FACS-sorted unstimulated CD4+ non-regulatory T cells. This TCR was recovered from a human donor in good health. The DNA is TGTGCCAGAAGCCACCGGGACGGAGAAACTTATAACTATGGCTACACCTTC. Its translation reads: CARSHRDGETYNYGYTF.